The 20 T cell receptor beta chains below come from one sample, sequenced in a study of T cell repertoires in cytomegalovirus infection (dated 2019 in TCRdb). No antigen is known for these receptors. Sequencing relied on an Illumina HiSeq 1500. The public sequencing data were trimmed at Q25 with fastp and processed into clonotypes with MiXCR by TCRdb, which kept only in-frame beta chains. Records with the same CDR3 protein are collapsed into one entry carrying the most frequent genes and DNA. This sample lists hundreds of thousands of distinct CDR3 sequences; about 33% were detected once. The top ten clonotypes cover about a sixth of the sample. The treatment or condition label corresponds to: in vitro stimulation with specific CMV peptide epitopes to enrich CMV-specific T cells. The sequencing used cultured PBMCs, collected from culture after CMV antigen stimulation. The receptors shown here come from a human donor in good health (CMV status not recorded). Some clones in this sample may be carry-over from other donors' samples.

CDR3 in DNA: TGCGCCAGCAGCTCACAGGGGGCTGTTTTGGTGCAGTTCTTC. The encoded protein is CASSSQGAVLVQFF. The chain recombines TRBV5-1 with TRBJ2-1; 9 bases fit TRBD1. From germline, CDR1 is SGHRS and CDR2 YFSETQ. V trimming: 3 bases; J trimming: 12 bases; junction bases outside the gene matches: 10. The CDR3 sequence is 14 residues long. Full variable domain (outside the CDR3, taken from reference TRBV5-1 and TRBJ2-1): KAGVTQTPRYLIKTRGQQVTLSCSPISGHRSVSWYQQTPGQGLQFLFEYFSETQRNKGNFPGRFSGRQFSNSRSEMNVSTLELGDSALYLCASSSQGAVLVQFFGPGTRLTVL.

This clonotype was seen repeatedly, ten times or more. This chain uses TRBV7-8 with TRBJ2-3; 12 bases agree with TRBD2. The germline CDR1 and CDR2 sequences are SGHVS and FQNEAQ. The CDR3 is 16 amino acids. The ends lost 6 bases at V and 0 bases at J; junction bases unmatched: 4. CDR3 sequence reads: CASSPLAGGSTDTQYF. The CDR3 DNA follows: TGTGCCAGCAGTCCCCTAGCGGGAGGGAGCACAGATACGCAGTATTTT.

The CDR3 spells CASSQAAGLADTQYF. CDR3 bases: TGTGCCAGCAGCCAAGCGGCGGGTCTGGCAGATACGCAGTATTTT. The chain combines TRBV14 with TRBJ2-3, with D perhaps TRBD2 (5 bases). Germline lookup yields CDR1 SGHDN and CDR2 FVKESK. CDR3 length: 15 amino acids. Trimming stripped 1 base from V and 4 bases from J, with 12 bases between.

This clonotype came up a few times. The chain employs TRBV11-2 and TRBJ2-1; 10 nucleotides line up with TRBD2. The V gene end was trimmed by 5 bases and the J gene end by 7 bases; junction bases not matched to a gene: 11. CDR1 and CDR2 from the germline V gene are SGHAT and FQNNGV. The CDR3 runs 16 residues. The CDR3 nucleotides read TGTGCCAGCAGCGCTCACCTAGCGGGAGTGGGGAATGAGCAGTTCTTC. Protein sequence: CASSAHLAGVGNEQFF.

The rearrangement links TRBV18 to TRBJ1-5; the D is unclear. Germline CDR1 is KGHSH and CDR2 is LQKENI. The CDR3 has 12 residues. V was trimmed by 6 bases and J by 5 bases, leaving 8 bases between them. For the CDR3, the DNA is TGTGCCAGCTCCCGCATTGATCAGCCCCAGCATTTT. It encodes CASSRIDQPQHF.

The V gene is TRBV15, the J gene TRBJ2-1; 10 bases align to TRBD1. Germline V lookup: CDR1 LNHNV, CDR2 YYDKDF (reference sequence). J lost 3 bases, V lost 2 bases, and 1 base had no gene match. There are 15 residues in the CDR3. DNA of the CDR3: TGTGCCACCAGCAGAAGGACAGGGGGCTACAATGAGCAGTTCTTC. Protein product: CATSRRTGGYNEQFF.

This clonotype was picked up many times. The chain is built from TRBV7-2 and TRBJ1-1; D is possibly TRBD1 (6 bases). Germline V lookup: CDR1 SGHTA, CDR2 FQGNSA. The germline V and J ends were trimmed by 9 bases and 8 bases, with 19 bases remaining between them. The CDR3 consists of 13 residues. The CDR3 nucleotides read TGTGCCAGTAACGCTAGGGGGGTCCTCGAAGCTTTCTTT. This sequence encodes CASNARGVLEAFF. Combining the CDR3 with reference TRBV7-2 and TRBJ1-1 gives the whole variable domain GAGVSQSPSNKVTEKGKDVELRCDPISGHTALYWYRQSLGQGLEFLIYFQGNSAPDKSGLPSDRFSAERTGGSVSTLTIQRTQQEDSAVYLCASNARGVLEAFFGQGTRLTVV.

This clonotype was recorded a few times. This rearrangement joins TRBV12-3 or TRBV12-4 to TRBJ1-1, with D maybe TRBD1 (6 bases). Trimming took off 3 bases at V and 0 bases at J, with 11 bases between the two ends. The CDR3 covers 15 residues. CDR3 nucleotide sequence: TGTGCCAGCAGTTTTTCTCAGGGGATGAACACTGAAGCTTTCTTT. Encoded protein: CASSFSQGMNTEAFF.

The CDR3 DNA sequence: TGTGCCAGCAGGACTAGCGGGAGGGCCGGGGACGAGCAGTACTTC. Translated: CASRTSGRAGDEQYF. The chain carries TRBV27 and TRBJ2-7, with TRBD2 matching over 14 bases. CDR3 length: 15 amino acids. J was trimmed by 5 bases and V by 6 bases; bases with no gene match: 6. CDR1 MNHEY and CDR2 SMNVEV come from the germline V gene (reference sequence).

The chain joins TRBV7-9 to TRBJ1-1, with 8 bases fitting TRBD1. Germline CDR1 is SEHNR and CDR2 is FQNEAQ (reference sequence). V trimming: 5 bases; J trimming: 1 base; junction bases outside the gene matches: 9. The CDR3 loop spans 16 amino acids. This chain's CDR3 is CASSHLGQGKNTEAFF. CDR3 in DNA: TGTGCCAGCAGCCATCTTGGACAGGGAAAGAACACTGAAGCTTTCTTT.

This clonotype was seen only a few times. The chain employs TRBV5-4 and TRBJ2-5; D unclear. Trimming cost V 2 bases and J 5 bases, with 10 bases left between them. The CDR3 loop spans 13 amino acids. Germline CDR1 SGHNT, CDR2 YYREEE (reference sequence). For the CDR3, the DNA is TGTGCCAGCAGCTTCGGGTGGCGGGAGACCCAGTACTTC. It specifies CASSFGWRETQYF.

The chain carries TRBV19 and TRBJ2-1; 7 bases agree with TRBD1. The V gene end was trimmed by 4 bases and the J gene end by 5 bases; junction bases not matched to a gene: 8. Germline CDR1 reads LNHDA; CDR2 reads SQIVND (reference sequence). The CDR3 contains 15 residues. In DNA form, the CDR3 reads TGTGCCAGTAGTAGGTGGCAGGGGGTGAACAATGAGCAGTTCTTC. Protein product: CASSRWQGVNNEQFF.

This clonotype was detected many times. The chain joins TRBV11-2 to TRBJ1-2; D not certain. Trimming left V 0 bases short and J 0 bases short, with 17 bases between. CDR1 is SGHAT, CDR2 FQNNGV, per germline. This CDR3 is built from 18 residues. The CDR3 DNA sequence: TGTGCCAGCAGCTTAGATCCCGCCGGACGCGGGACTAACTATGGCTACACCTTC. This codes for CASSLDPAGRGTNYGYTF.

This chain joins TRBV6-2 or TRBV6-3 and TRBJ1-1; TRBD1 might be the D (5 bases). Trimming removed 0 bases at V and 0 bases at J, with 14 bases between. Germline assignment: CDR1 MNHEY and CDR2 SVGEGT. The CDR3 is 17 residues long. CDR3 bases: TGTGCCAGCAGTTACTCCCGACAGACGGGGGTGAACACTGAAGCTTTCTTT. It is translated as CASSYSRQTGVNTEAFF.

This clonotype turned up a few times. The chain recombines TRBV7-2 with TRBJ2-1, with D unclear. V was shortened by 0 bases and J by 4 bases, with 7 bases between the two germline ends. The CDR3 has 14 residues. CDR1 is SGHTA and CDR2 is FQGNSA in the germline V gene. The CDR3 here is CASSLAMRYNEQFF. The CDR3, as DNA: TGTGCCAGCAGCTTAGCGATGAGGTACAATGAGCAGTTCTTC. Using reference TRBV7-2 and TRBJ2-1 for the parts outside the CDR3, the full variable domain is GAGVSQSPSNKVTEKGKDVELRCDPISGHTALYWYRQSLGQGLEFLIYFQGNSAPDKSGLPSDRFSAERTGGSVSTLTIQRTQQEDSAVYLCASSLAMRYNEQFFGPGTRLTVL.

The V gene is TRBV15, the J gene TRBJ1-6; TRBD1 aligns across 8 bases. Germline trimming cut 4 bases from V and 10 bases from J; bases unmatched to any gene: 6. This CDR3 has 14 residues. Germline V lookup: CDR1 LNHNV, CDR2 YYDKDF (reference sequence). Here the CDR3 DNA reads TGTGCCACCAGCACCGGACAGGGAGAATCACCCCTCCACTTT. Amino acid sequence: CATSTGQGESPLHF.

This chain connects TRBV24-1 to TRBJ2-1; 10 bases fit TRBD2. The J segment lost 1 base and the V segment lost 3 bases, leaving 20 bases of the junction unmatched. CDR1 and CDR2 (germline): KGHDR, SFDVKD. The CDR3 loop spans 22 amino acids. The CDR3: CATSDPQGVRLPSGSSYNEQFF. DNA of the CDR3: TGTGCCACCAGTGATCCGCAAGGTGTGCGTCTGCCTAGCGGGAGTTCCTACAATGAGCAGTTCTTC.

This clonotype was detected a few times. J is TRBJ1-1 and V is TRBV2; D not resolved. V lost 3 bases, J lost 7 bases, and 12 bases lay in between. The CDR3 sequence is 13 residues long. Germline V gives CDR1 SNHLY, CDR2 FYNNEI. For the CDR3, the DNA is TGTGCCAGCAGTGAGTATTACTCCCTTGAAGCTTTCTTT. It specifies CASSEYYSLEAFF.

This clonotype has more than one count but fewer than ten. The chain joins TRBV4-2 to TRBJ2-3; D gene unclear. This CDR3 is 17 amino acids long. Germline V gives CDR1 LGHNA, CDR2 YNFKEQ. Trimming took off 0 bases at V and 5 bases at J, with 18 bases between the two ends. The CDR3 sequence: CASSQDVWAPGIDTQYF. CDR3 DNA sequence: TGTGCCAGCAGCCAAGATGTGTGGGCCCCAGGCATAGATACGCAGTATTTT.

The sample holds many counts of this clonotype. V is TRBV7-9 and J is TRBJ2-3, with a tentative D call TRBD2 (6 bases). Between the trimmed V and J ends, which lost 2 bases and 4 bases, there was a span of 7 bases. Per the germline V gene, CDR1 is SEHNR and CDR2 is FQNEAQ (reference sequence). CDR3 length equals 13 residues. The CDR3 sequence is CASSLRLADTQYF. DNA of the CDR3: TGTGCCAGCAGCTTAAGACTAGCAGATACGCAGTATTTT.